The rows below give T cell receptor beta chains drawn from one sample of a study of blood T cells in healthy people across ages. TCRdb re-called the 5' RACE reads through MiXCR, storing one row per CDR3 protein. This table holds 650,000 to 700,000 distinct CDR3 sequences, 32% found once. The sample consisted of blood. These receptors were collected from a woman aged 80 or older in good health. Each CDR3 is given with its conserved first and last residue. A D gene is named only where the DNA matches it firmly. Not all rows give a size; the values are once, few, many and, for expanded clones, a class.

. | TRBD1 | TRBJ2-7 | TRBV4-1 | CASSQTLQGGHRSYEQYF | TGCGCCAGCAGCCAAACTCTTCAAGGGGGCCATAGGTCCTACGAGCAGTACTTC
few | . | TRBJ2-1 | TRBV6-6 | CASRKDRLNEQFF | TGTGCCAGCAGAAAAGACAGACTCAATGAGCAGTTCTTC
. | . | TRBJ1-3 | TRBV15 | CATSSRTSSGNTIYF | TGTGCCACCAGCAGCAGGACTAGCTCTGGAAACACCATATATTTT
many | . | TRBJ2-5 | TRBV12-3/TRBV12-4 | CASLIWGETQYF | TGTGCCAGCCTTATTTGGGGGGAGACCCAGTACTTC
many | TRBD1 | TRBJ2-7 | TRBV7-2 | CASSDDGTGGYEQYF | TGTGCCAGCAGCGACGACGGGACAGGGGGTTACGAGCAGTACTTC
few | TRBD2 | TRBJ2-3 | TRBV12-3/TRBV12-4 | CASSLASGGSDAQYF | TGTGCCAGCAGTTTGGCCAGCGGGGGTTCAGATGCGCAGTATTTT
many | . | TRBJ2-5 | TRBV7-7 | CASSLSPADQETQYF | TGTGCTAGCAGCTTATCACCAGCGGATCAAGAGACCCAGTACTTC
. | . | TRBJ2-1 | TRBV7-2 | CASSGSHLPYNEQFF | TGTGCCAGCAGCGGCAGCCACCTTCCCTACAATGAGCAGTTCTTC
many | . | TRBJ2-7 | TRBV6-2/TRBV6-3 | CASSYNSGKAYEQYF | TGTGCCAGCAGTTACAATTCGGGGAAAGCCTACGAGCAGTACTTC
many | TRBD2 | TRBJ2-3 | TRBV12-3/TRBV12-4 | CASSLAIRGGSDTQYF | TGTGCCAGCAGTTTAGCGATCCGGGGGGGTTCAGATACGCAGTATTTT
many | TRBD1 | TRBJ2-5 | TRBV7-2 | CASSSGQGGLETQYF | TGTGCCAGCAGCTCAGGACAGGGGGGGTTAGAGACCCAGTACTTC
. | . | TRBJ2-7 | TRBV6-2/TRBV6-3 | CASRDLRHEQYF | TGTGCCAGCAGAGACCTAAGGCATGAGCAGTACTTC
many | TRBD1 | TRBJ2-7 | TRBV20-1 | CSAKGQGTYEQYF | TGCAGTGCCAAAGGACAGGGGACCTACGAGCAGTACTTC
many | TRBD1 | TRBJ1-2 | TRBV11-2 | CASRATGQHIHTF | TGTGCCAGCAGAGCCACGGGACAGCACATCCACACCTTC
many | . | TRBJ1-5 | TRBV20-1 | CSALNHPSNQPQHF | TGCAGTGCTCTGAATCATCCCAGCAATCAGCCCCAGCATTTT